This is a list of T cell receptor beta chains from one sample in a study of CD8+CD57+ T cells in acquired aplastic anemia. Using its own MiXCR run on the reads, TCRdb lists one record per CDR3 protein. This table has just over 150,000 distinct CDR3 sequences, 40% to 50% appearing once. Sample: sorted CD4+, CD8+, or CD8+CD57+ T cells (not recorded which) from PBMCs. These receptors all come from a human donor with aplastic anemia. The CDR3 runs from the conserved cysteine through the conserved F or W. D genes are given only for firm matches.

CASSSQPQHF - TRBV19
CASSAYGVSYEQYF - TRBV25-1
CASSPSTGGDYGYTF TRBD1 TRBV4-3
CASSPGHLLSGANVLTF - TRBV27
CASSLAAGSTDTQYF - TRBV11-1
CASSSGHYEQYF - TRBV11-2
CASSFRSGRAQETQYF TRBD2 TRBV6-1
CSASRPSYEQYF - TRBV20-1
CASSSPGLAGVDEQFF TRBD2 TRBV25-1
CASRGSYTGELFF - TRBV2
CASSLFRHGTPLLGETQYF - TRBV5-1
CASSYSRGQSSSGNTIYF TRBD1 TRBV6-5
CASSLEPGHPYEQYF - TRBV11-3
CASDRDGYTF - TRBV7-9
CASSMWGQSTGELFF - TRBV10-1
CASTRSFRETQYF - TRBV2
CASSPGQTSQETQYF - TRBV9
CASSPGVAEQYF - TRBV19
CATSKDRVPHEQYF TRBD1 TRBV15
CSAATPGLPNTEAFF - TRBV20-1
CASSLATTGTRLYEQYF - TRBV7-8
CASSSWTGQEQYF TRBD1 TRBV7-8
CASSLAAGAEQYF - TRBV11-3
CSALQAAGEQETQYF TRBD2 TRBV20-1
CATSRDRGGGYEQYF - TRBV15
CASRLDGQNTEAFF - TRBV12-3/TRBV12-4
CATSDLGGGAPGTQYF TRBD2 TRBV24-1
CASSLVWTPYEQYF - TRBV5-8
CASSLYSGSSTDTQYF - TRBV27
CATSDPPSGGGTDTQYF - TRBV24-1
CASSQVQGVLGTEAFF TRBD1 TRBV4-3
CASSTNTPGNTIYF - TRBV5-1
CASSPGPYEQYF - TRBV6-6
CASSLQVFYGYTF - TRBV12-3/TRBV12-4
CASSPRTSGGTDTQYF TRBD2 TRBV7-6
CASSSGTPAKNIQYF - TRBV11-2
CASSLAVGGGQETQYF - TRBV5-1
CSARDGGGSYNEQFF TRBD2 TRBV20-1
CASSDDRANTEAFF TRBD1 TRBV2
CASSPSWSSRDEQFF - TRBV7-6